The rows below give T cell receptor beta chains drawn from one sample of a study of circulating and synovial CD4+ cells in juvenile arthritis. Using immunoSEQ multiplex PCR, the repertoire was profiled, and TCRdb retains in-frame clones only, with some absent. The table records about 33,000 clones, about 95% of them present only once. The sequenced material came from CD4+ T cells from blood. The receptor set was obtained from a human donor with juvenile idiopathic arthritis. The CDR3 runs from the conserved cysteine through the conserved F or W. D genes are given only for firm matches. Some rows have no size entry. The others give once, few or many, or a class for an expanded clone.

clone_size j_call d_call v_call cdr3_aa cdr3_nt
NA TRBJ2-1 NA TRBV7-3 CASSGPLSSRQFF TGTGCCAGCAGCGGTCCACTTAGTTCTCGGCAGTTCTTC
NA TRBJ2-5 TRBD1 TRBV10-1 CASSSDRVRETQYF TGCGCCAGCAGTTCGGACAGGGTCCGGGAGACCCAGTACTTC
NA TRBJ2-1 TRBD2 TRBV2 CASGGLAGVDEQFF TGTGCCAGCGGGGGACTAGCGGGAGTGGATGAGCAGTTCTTC
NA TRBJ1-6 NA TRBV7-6 CASSIGRENSPLHF TGTGCCAGCAGCATCGGGAGAGAGAATTCCCCCCTCCACTTT
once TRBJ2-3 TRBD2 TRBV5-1 CASSRSPGLAPDTQYF TGCGCCAGCAGCCGCTCCCCGGGACTAGCACCAGATACGCAGTATTTT
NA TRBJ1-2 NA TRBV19 CASILNSGGNYGYTF TGTGCCAGTATCCTGAACAGTGGGGGGAACTATGGCTACACCTTC
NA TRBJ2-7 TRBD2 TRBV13 CASSLGPPSGGTYEQYF TGTGCCAGCAGCTTAGGACCCCCTAGCGGGGGAACCTACGAGCAGTACTTC
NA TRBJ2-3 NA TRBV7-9 CASSSEGASVTQYF TGTGCCAGCAGCTCAGAGGGTGCTAGCGTTACGCAGTATTTT
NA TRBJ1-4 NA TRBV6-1 CASSDFWSDEKLFF TGTGCCAGCAGTGATTTTTGGTCGGATGAAAAACTGTTTTTT
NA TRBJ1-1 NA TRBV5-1 CASSLGAGLTEAFF TGCGCCAGCAGCTTGGGGGCAGGGCTCACTGAAGCTTTCTTT
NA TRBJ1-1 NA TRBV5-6 CASSLPSGRTEAFF TGTGCCAGCAGCTTGCCCTCGGGAAGGACTGAAGCTTTCTTT
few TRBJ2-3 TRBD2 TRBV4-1 CASSQDSRGGGRDTQYF TGCGCCAGCAGCCAAGATAGCCGGGGGGGCGGTAGAGATACGCAGTATTTT
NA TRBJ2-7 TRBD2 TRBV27 CASSLIGLAGPREQYF TGTGCCAGCAGTTTGATAGGACTAGCGGGCCCCCGGGAGCAGTACTTC
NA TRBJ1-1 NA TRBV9 CASSEPPTGGEAFF TGTGCCAGCAGCGAGCCGCCCACGGGAGGTGAAGCTTTCTTT
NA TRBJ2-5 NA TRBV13 CASSSDQRETQYF TGTGCCAGCAGCTCAGACCAGCGGGAGACCCAGTACTTC